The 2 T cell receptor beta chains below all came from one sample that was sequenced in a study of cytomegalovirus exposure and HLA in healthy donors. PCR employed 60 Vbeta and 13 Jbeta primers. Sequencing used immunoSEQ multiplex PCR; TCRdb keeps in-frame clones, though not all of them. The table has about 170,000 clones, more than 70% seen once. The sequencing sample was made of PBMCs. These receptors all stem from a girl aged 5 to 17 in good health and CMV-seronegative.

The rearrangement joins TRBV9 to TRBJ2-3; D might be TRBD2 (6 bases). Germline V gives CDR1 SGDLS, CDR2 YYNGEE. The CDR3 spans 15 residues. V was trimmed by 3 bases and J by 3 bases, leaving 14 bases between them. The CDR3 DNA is TGTGCCAGCAGCGGGGGACTCCTTCGGACAGATACGCAGTATTTT. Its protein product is CASSGGLLRTDTQYF.

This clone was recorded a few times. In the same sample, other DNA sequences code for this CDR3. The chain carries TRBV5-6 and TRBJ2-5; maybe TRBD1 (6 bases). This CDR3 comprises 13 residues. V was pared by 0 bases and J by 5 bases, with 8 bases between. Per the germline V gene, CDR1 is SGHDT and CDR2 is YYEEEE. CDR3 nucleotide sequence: TGTGCCAGCAGCTTGGTCCAGGGGGAGACCCAGTACTTC. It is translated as CASSLVQGETQYF.